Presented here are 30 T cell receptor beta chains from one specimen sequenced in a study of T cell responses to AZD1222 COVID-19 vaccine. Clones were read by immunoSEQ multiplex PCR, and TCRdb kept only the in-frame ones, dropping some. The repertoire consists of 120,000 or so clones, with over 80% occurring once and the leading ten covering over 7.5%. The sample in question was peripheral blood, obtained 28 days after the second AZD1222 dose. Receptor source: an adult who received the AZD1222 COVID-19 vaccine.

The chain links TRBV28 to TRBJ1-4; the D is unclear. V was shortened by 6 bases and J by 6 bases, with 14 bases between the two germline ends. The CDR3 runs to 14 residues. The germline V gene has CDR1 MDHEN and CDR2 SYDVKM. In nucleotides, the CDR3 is TGTGCCAGCAGCCCGGGGTCGGCTGATGAAAAACTGTTTTTT. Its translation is CASSPGSADEKLFF. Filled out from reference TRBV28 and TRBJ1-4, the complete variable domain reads DVKVTQSSRYLVKRTGEKVFLECVQDMDHENMFWYRQDPGLGLRLIYFSYDVKMKEKGDIPEGYSVSREKKERFSLILESASTNQTSMYLCASSPGSADEKLFFGSGTQLSVL.

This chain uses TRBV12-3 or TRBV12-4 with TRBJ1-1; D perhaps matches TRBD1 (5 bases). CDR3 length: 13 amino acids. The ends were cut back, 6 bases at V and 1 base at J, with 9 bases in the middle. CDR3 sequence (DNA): TGTGCCAGCAGCTGGGACGGGAACACTGAAGCTTTCTTT. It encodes CASSWDGNTEAFF.

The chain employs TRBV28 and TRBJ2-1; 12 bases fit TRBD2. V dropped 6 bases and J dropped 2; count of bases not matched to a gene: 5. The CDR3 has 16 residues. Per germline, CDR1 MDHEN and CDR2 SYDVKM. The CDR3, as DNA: TGTGCCAGCAGCCCCTGGACTAGCGGGGCCTACAATGAGCAGTTCTTC. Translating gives CASSPWTSGAYNEQFF.

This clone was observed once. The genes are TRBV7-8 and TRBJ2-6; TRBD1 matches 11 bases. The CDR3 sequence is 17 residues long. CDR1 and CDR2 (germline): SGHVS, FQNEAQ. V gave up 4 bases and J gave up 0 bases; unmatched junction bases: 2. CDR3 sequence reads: CASSSGTGGSGANVLTF. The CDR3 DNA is TGTGCCAGCAGCTCTGGGACAGGGGGCTCTGGGGCCAACGTCCTGACTTTC.

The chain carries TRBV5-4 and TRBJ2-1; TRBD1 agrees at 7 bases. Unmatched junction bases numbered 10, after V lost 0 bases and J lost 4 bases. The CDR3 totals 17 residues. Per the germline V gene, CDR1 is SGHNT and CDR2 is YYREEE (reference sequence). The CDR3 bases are TGTGCCAGCAGCTTGGACGTCGTGACAGGGCCGTACAATGAGCAGTTCTTC. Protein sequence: CASSLDVVTGPYNEQFF.

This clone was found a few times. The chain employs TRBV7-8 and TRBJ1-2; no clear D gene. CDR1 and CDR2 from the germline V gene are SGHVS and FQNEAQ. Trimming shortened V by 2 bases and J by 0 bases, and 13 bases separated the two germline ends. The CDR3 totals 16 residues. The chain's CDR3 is CASSLKAGPSNYGYTF. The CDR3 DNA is TGTGCCAGCAGCTTAAAGGCAGGACCCTCTAACTATGGCTACACCTTC.

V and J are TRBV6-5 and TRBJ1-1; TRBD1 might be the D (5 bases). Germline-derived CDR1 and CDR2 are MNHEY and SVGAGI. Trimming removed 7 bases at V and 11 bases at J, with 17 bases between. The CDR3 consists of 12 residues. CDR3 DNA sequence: TGTGCCAGCACGGCCCAGGGCTTTGTGGCTTTCTTT. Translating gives CASTAQGFVAFF.

The CDR3 region has the DNA TGTGCCAGCTCACCACAGGGGGCATATGGCTACACCTTC. Its protein product is CASSPQGAYGYTF. This chain connects TRBV18 to TRBJ1-2; 7 bases fit TRBD1. The J segment lost 5 bases and the V segment lost 1 base, leaving 1 base of the junction unmatched. From germline, CDR1 is KGHSH and CDR2 LQKENI. The CDR3 is made up of 13 amino acids. Looking up the rest from reference TRBV18 and TRBJ1-2 gives the full variable domain: NAGVMQNPRHLVRRRGQEARLRCSPMKGHSHVYWYRQLPEEGLKFMVYLQKENIIDESGMPKERFSAEFPKEGPSILRIQQVVRGDSAAYFCASSPQGAYGYTFGSGTRLTVV.

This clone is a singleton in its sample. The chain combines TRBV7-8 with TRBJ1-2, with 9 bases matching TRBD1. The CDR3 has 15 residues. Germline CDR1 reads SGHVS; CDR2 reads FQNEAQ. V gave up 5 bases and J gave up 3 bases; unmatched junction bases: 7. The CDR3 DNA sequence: TGTGCCAGCAGCCGAAGACAGGGGGAGTACTATGGCTACACCTTC. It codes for CASSRRQGEYYGYTF.

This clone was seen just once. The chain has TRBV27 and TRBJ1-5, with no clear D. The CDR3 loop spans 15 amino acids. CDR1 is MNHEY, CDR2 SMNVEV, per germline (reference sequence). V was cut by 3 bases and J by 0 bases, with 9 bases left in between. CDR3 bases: TGTGCCAGCAGTTTTGAGGGCAATAGCAATCAGCCCCAGCATTTT. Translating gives CASSFEGNSNQPQHF.

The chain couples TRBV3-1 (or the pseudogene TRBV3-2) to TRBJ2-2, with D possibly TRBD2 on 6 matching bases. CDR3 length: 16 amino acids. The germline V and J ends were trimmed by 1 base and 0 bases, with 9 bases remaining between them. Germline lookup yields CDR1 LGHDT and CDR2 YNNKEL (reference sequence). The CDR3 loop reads CASSQGGGPNTGELFF. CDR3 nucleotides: TGTGCCAGCAGCCAAGGTGGAGGGCCGAACACCGGGGAGCTGTTTTTT.

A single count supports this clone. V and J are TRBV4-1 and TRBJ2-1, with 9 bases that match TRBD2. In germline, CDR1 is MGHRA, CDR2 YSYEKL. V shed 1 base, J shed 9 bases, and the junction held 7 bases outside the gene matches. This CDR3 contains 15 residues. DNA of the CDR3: TGCGCCAGCAGCCAAGCAAGGACTAGCGATGGTGAGCAGTTCTTC. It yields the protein CASSQARTSDGEQFF.

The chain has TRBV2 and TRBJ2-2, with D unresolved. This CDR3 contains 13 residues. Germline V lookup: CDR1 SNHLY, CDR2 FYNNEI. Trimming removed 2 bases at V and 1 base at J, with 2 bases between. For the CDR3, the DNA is TGTGCCAGCAGTGAATGGAACACCGGGGAGCTGTTTTTT. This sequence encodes CASSEWNTGELFF.

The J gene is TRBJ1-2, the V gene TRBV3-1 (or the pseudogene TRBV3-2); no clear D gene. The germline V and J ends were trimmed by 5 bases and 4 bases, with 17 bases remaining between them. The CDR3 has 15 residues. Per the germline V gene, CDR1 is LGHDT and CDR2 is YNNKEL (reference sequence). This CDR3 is CASSSPRRGFYGYTF. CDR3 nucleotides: TGTGCCAGCAGCTCTCCTCGGCGGGGTTTCTATGGCTACACCTTC.

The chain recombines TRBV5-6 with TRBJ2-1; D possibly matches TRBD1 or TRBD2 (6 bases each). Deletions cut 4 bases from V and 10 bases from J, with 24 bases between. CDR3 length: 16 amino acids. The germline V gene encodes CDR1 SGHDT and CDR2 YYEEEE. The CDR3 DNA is TGTGCCAGCAGCGGATTGACAGGCCGTGGCGGGACCGAGCAGTTCTTC. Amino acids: CASSGLTGRGGTEQFF.

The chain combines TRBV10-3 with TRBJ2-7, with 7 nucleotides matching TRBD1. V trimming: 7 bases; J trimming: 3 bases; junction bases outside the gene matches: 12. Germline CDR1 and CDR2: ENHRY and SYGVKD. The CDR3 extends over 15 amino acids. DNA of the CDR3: TGTGCCATCACCGAAGCCCCGCAGGGGGTCTACGAGCAGTACTTC. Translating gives CAITEAPQGVYEQYF.

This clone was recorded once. CDR3 in amino acids: CATSDSTRDNSYEQYF. CDR3 DNA: TGTGCCACCAGTGACTCGACCCGGGACAACTCCTACGAGCAGTACTTC. The V call is TRBV24-1, the J call TRBJ2-7, with a possible D match to TRBD1 (6 bases). Germline assignment: CDR1 KGHDR and CDR2 SFDVKD. This CDR3 has 16 residues. Trimming cost V 4 bases and J 0 bases, with 15 bases left between them.

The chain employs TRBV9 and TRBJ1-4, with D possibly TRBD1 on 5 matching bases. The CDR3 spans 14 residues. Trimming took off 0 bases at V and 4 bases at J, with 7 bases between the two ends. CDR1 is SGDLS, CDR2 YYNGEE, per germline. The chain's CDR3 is CASSVGQFNEKLFF. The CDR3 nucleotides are TGTGCCAGCAGCGTAGGACAGTTTAATGAAAAACTGTTTTTT. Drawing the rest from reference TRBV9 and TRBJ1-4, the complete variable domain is DSGVTQTPKHLITATGQRVTLRCSPRSGDLSVYWYQQSLDQGLQFLIQYYNGEERAKGNILERFSAQQFPDLHSELNLSSLELGDSALYFCASSVGQFNEKLFFGSGTQLSVL.

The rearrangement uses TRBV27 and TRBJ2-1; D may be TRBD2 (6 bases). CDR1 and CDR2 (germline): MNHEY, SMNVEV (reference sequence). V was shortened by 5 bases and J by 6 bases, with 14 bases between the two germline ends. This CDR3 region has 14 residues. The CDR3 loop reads CASSVQGLTNEQFF. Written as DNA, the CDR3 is TGTGCCAGCAGTGTACAAGGACTAACCAATGAGCAGTTCTTC.

The CDR3 region is CAIREGGRGETQYF. In DNA form, the CDR3 reads TGTGCCATCAGGGAGGGAGGCCGTGGGGAGACCCAGTACTTC. V usage is TRBV10-3 and J usage is TRBJ2-5; possibly TRBD2 for D (6 bases). The CDR3 is 14 residues long. Germline CDR1 ENHRY, CDR2 SYGVKD. Trimming cost V 6 bases and J 5 bases, with 16 bases left between them.

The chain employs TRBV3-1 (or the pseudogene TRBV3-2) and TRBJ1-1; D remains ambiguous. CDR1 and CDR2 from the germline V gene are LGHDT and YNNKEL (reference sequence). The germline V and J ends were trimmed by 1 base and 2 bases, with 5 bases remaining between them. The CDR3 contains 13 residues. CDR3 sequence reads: CASSQAPNTEAFF. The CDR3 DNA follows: TGTGCCAGCAGCCAAGCTCCCAACACTGAAGCTTTCTTT.

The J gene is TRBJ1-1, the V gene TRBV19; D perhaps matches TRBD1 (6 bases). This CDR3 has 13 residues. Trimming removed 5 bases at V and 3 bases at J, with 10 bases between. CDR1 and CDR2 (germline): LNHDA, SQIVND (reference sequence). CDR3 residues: CASSYRVDTEAFF. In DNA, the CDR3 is TGTGCCAGTAGTTACAGGGTTGACACTGAAGCTTTCTTT.

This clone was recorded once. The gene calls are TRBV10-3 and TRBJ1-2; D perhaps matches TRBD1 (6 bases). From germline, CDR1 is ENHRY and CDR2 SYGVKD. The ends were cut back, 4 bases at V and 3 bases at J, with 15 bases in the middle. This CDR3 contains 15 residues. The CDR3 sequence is CAISAGEGVDYGYTF. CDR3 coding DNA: TGTGCCATCAGTGCCGGGGAGGGGGTAGACTATGGCTACACCTTC.

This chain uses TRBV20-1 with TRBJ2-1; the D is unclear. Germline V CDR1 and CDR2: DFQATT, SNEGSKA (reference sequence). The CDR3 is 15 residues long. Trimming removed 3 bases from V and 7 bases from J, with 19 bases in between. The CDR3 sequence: CSASTHTDLANEQFF. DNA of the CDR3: TGCAGTGCTAGTACCCACACGGATCTCGCAAATGAGCAGTTCTTC.

In DNA, the CDR3 is TGTGCCAGCAGGCAAGGACAGGGGTCCTACGAGCAGTACTTC. It translates to CASRQGQGSYEQYF. The chain recombines TRBV6-5 with TRBJ2-7; 9 nucleotides agree with TRBD1. CDR3 length equals 14 residues. V dropped 6 bases and J dropped 1; count of bases not matched to a gene: 4. Looked up from germline, CDR1 is MNHEY and CDR2 is SVGAGI.

The CDR3 DNA reads TGTGCCACCAGTGTTTCTGGGGCCAACGTCCTGACTTTC. Residues: CATSVSGANVLTF. The V and J genes are TRBV24-1 and TRBJ2-6, with unresolved D. The germline CDR1 and CDR2 sequences are KGHDR and SFDVKD. CDR3 length equals 13 residues. V was pared by 5 bases and J by 1 base, with 2 bases between.

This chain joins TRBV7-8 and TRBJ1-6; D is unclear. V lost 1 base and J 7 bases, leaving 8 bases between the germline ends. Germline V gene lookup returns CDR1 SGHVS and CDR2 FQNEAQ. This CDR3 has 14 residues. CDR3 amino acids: CASSLVAGNSPLHF. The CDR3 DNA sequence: TGTGCCAGCAGCTTAGTCGCGGGGAATTCACCCCTCCACTTT.

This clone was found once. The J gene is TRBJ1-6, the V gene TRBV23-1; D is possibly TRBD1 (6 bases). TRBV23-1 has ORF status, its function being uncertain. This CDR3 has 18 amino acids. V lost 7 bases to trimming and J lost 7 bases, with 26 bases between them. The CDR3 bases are TGCGCCAGCACTGTGTTGCGTAGTGACCAAGACAGGAATTCACCCCTCCACTTT. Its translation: CASTVLRSDQDRNSPLHF.

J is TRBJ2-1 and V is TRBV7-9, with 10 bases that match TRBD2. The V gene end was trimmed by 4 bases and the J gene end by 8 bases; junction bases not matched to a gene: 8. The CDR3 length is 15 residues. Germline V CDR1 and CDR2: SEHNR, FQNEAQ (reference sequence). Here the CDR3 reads CASSSQREGGDEQFF. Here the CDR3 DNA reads TGTGCCAGCAGCTCTCAGCGGGAGGGCGGGGATGAGCAGTTCTTC.

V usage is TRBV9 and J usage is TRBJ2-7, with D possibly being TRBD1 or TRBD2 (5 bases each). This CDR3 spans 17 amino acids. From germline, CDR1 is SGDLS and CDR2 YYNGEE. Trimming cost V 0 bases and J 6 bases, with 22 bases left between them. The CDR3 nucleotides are TGTGCCAGCAGCGTAGTACGGGGTCACGACAGACCGTTCGAGCAGTACTTC. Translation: CASSVVRGHDRPFEQYF.